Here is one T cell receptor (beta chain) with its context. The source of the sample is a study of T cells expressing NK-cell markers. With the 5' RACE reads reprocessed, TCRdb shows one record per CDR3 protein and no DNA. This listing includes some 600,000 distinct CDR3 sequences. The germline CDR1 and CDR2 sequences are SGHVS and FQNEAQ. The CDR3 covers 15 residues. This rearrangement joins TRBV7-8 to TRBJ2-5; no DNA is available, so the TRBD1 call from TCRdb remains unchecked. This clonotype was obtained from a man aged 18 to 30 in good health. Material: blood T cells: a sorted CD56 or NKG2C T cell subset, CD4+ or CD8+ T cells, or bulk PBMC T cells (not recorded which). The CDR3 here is CASSLEPGGWETQYF.